The clone carrying this T cell receptor beta chain was seen a handful of times. This sample was taken from a study of human T cells and chemical hapten exposure. Time point here: pre-sensitization, week 0. Treatment noted: therapeutic diphenylcyclopropenone sensitization with weekly scalp DPC. TCRdb re-called the RACE reads through MiXCR, storing one row per CDR3 protein. Among 200,000 to 300,000 distinct CDR3 sequences listed, around 9.3% were seen once. The receptor's source is a woman aged 35 to 49 with alopecia areata. Some clones in this sample may be carry-over from other donors' samples. The sequencing used whole blood, collected in connection with sensitization to the hapten diphenylcyclopropenone (DPC).

The CDR3 loop is CANGLQPQHF. The CDR3, as DNA: TGTGCCAACGGACTTCAGCCCCAGCATTTT. V is TRBV6-6 and J is TRBJ1-5; the D is unclear. CDR3 size: 10 residues. From germline, CDR1 is MNHNY and CDR2 SVGAGI (reference sequence). V was clipped by 10 bases and J by 6 bases, with 7 bases between them.